This T cell receptor beta chain was profiled in a study of human T cells and chemical hapten exposure. The CDR3 loop spans 19 amino acids. Trimming removed 5 bases from V and 2 bases from J; junction bases left unmatched: 10. The germline V gene has CDR1 SGHAT and CDR2 FQDESV (reference sequence). In the study's own analysis: Samples ranged from roughly 20,000 to 750,000 TCRs, with a median of around 100,000. A single record per CDR3 protein comes from TCRdb applying MiXCR to the RACE reads. The V and J calls here are based on TCRdb, not the publication. The sample lists about 400,000 distinct CDR3 sequences; about 6% were seen once. Time point denoted: patch test 2, 6 weeks after DPC sensitization. The treatment was: therapeutic diphenylcyclopropenone sensitization with weekly scalp DPC. Each donor was an alopecia patient between 18 and 70 years of age who qualified for DPC. The total RNA was obtained from whole blood that was not fractionated.

Study observations and caveats: Expanded TCR counts at PT1 went up together with patch test score, a positive correlation.

This clonotype has a count of ten or more. Its antigen is as yet unknown. The V gene is TRBV11-1, the J gene TRBJ2-6, with 12 nucleotides matching TRBD1. The source was whole blood, collected in connection with sensitization to the hapten diphenylcyclopropenone (DPC). This clonotype originated in a woman aged 18-29 years with alopecia areata. Some clones in this sample may be carry-over from other donors' samples. As DNA, the CDR3 is TGTGCCAGCAGCAAAACCGGGACAGGGGGCGCTACTGGGGCCAACGTCCTGACTTTC. This gives the protein CASSKTGTGGATGANVLTF.